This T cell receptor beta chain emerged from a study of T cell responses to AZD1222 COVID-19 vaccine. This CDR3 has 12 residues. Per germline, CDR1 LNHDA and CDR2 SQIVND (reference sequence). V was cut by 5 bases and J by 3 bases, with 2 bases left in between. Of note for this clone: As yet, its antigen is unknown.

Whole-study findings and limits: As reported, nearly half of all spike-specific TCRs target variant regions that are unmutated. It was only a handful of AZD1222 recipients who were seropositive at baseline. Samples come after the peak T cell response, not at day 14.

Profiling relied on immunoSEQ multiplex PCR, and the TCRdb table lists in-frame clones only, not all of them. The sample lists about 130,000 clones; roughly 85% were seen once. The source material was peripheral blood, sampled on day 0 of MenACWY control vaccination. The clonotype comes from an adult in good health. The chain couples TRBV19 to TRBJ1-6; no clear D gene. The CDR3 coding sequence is TGTGCCAGTAGTGACTATAATTCACCCCTCCACTTT. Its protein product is CASSDYNSPLHF.